Listed below are T cell receptor beta chains from one sample, sequenced in a study of OX40 agonist ivuxolimab in advanced cancers. Sequencing was performed with immunoSEQ multiplex PCR; in TCRdb, only in-frame clones are kept and a portion is missing. The profile shows approximately 160,000 clones, around 94% of them singletons. Source: CD4+ or CD8+ T cells sorted from blood, taken in a trial of the OX40 agonist ivuxolimab. Source of these receptors: an adult with an advanced solid tumor such as melanoma, head and neck, liver or kidney cancer. Each CDR3 is given with its conserved first and last residue. Each record gives: D gene, J gene, clone size, V gene, CDR3 DNA, CDR3 protein. D genes are given only for firm matches. Clone size is not always given. Where it is, it says once, few, many or a class for expanded clones.

d_call: .
j_call: TRBJ2-7
clone_size: .
v_call: TRBV19
cdr3_nt: TGTGCCAGTAGTATAGGTGGGGCTCGCGATAGAGAGCAGTACTTC
cdr3_aa: CASSIGGARDREQYF

d_call: TRBD1
j_call: TRBJ1-5
clone_size: few
v_call: TRBV9
cdr3_nt: TGTGCCAGCAGCGTCACCGGGACAGGGAACCAGCCCCAGCATTTT
cdr3_aa: CASSVTGTGNQPQHF

d_call: .
j_call: TRBJ1-2
clone_size: .
v_call: TRBV6-5
cdr3_nt: TGTGCCAGCAGTTTATTGGGGCACTATGGCTACACCTTC
cdr3_aa: CASSLLGHYGYTF

d_call: .
j_call: TRBJ1-4
clone_size: .
v_call: TRBV9
cdr3_nt: TGTGCCAGCAGTCCTTCCCCAGGGGCCAGGGAAAAACTGTTTTTT
cdr3_aa: CASSPSPGAREKLFF

d_call: TRBD2
j_call: TRBJ2-2
clone_size: .
v_call: TRBV7-2
cdr3_nt: TGTGCCAGCAGCTTGCAAGCGGGGGGGCTCACCGGGGAGCTGTTTTTT
cdr3_aa: CASSLQAGGLTGELFF

d_call: TRBD1
j_call: TRBJ1-4
clone_size: once
v_call: TRBV5-8
cdr3_nt: TGTGCCAGCAGCTTACCGGGACAGGGCAGTGAAAAACTGTTTTTT
cdr3_aa: CASSLPGQGSEKLFF

d_call: TRBD2
j_call: TRBJ2-5
clone_size: once
v_call: TRBV7-2
cdr3_nt: TGTGCCAGCAGCTCCAAACAGACTAGCGGGGGTTGGGAGACCCAGTACTTC
cdr3_aa: CASSSKQTSGGWETQYF

d_call: .
j_call: TRBJ1-5
clone_size: few
v_call: TRBV10-3
cdr3_nt: TGTGCCATCAGTGCAGCACAGGGGCCCCAGCATTTT
cdr3_aa: CAISAAQGPQHF

d_call: .
j_call: TRBJ1-3
clone_size: .
v_call: TRBV4-3
cdr3_nt: TGCGCCAGCAGCCAATCGAGCCAGGGTGGAAACACCATATATTTT
cdr3_aa: CASSQSSQGGNTIYF

d_call: .
j_call: TRBJ1-5
clone_size: .
v_call: TRBV19
cdr3_nt: TGTGCCAGTAGTATTTTAGGGGGTGATCAGCCCCAGCATTTT
cdr3_aa: CASSILGGDQPQHF

d_call: TRBD1
j_call: TRBJ2-5
clone_size: once
v_call: TRBV28
cdr3_nt: TGTGCCAGCAGTTTATCGGGACAGCACCAAGAGACCCAGTACTTC
cdr3_aa: CASSLSGQHQETQYF

d_call: TRBD1
j_call: TRBJ2-7
clone_size: .
v_call: TRBV4-3
cdr3_nt: TGCGCCAGCAGCCGCGGACAGGGGTACGAGCAGTACTTC
cdr3_aa: CASSRGQGYEQYF

d_call: TRBD2
j_call: TRBJ2-1
clone_size: .
v_call: TRBV18
cdr3_nt: TGTGCCAGCTCACCAACAGCGGGGGGTTACAATGAGCAGTTCTTC
cdr3_aa: CASSPTAGGYNEQFF

d_call: TRBD1
j_call: TRBJ2-7
clone_size: .
v_call: TRBV28
cdr3_nt: TGTGCCAGCTCAACCATTAGGGACAGGCTTTCGCAGTACTTC
cdr3_aa: CASSTIRDRLSQYF

d_call: TRBD1
j_call: TRBJ1-2
clone_size: .
v_call: TRBV7-2
cdr3_nt: TGTGCCAGCAGCTTCAAAGCAGGGGGCGACTATGGCTACACCTTC
cdr3_aa: CASSFKAGGDYGYTF

d_call: .
j_call: TRBJ2-2
clone_size: .
v_call: TRBV4-3
cdr3_nt: TGCGCCAGCAGCCAAGGGTTGAGGGGAACCGGGGAGCTGTTTTTT
cdr3_aa: CASSQGLRGTGELFF

d_call: TRBD1
j_call: TRBJ1-1
clone_size: .
v_call: TRBV9
cdr3_nt: TGTGCCAGCAGCGTAGACGGACAGGGAGGCACTGAAGCTTTCTTT
cdr3_aa: CASSVDGQGGTEAFF

d_call: .
j_call: TRBJ2-1
clone_size: .
v_call: TRBV5-4
cdr3_nt: TGTGCCAGCAGCCCCGGGACACTTTACAATGAGCAGTTCTTC
cdr3_aa: CASSPGTLYNEQFF

d_call: TRBD2
j_call: TRBJ2-7
clone_size: .
v_call: TRBV6-1
cdr3_nt: TGTGCCAGCATCCCCTGGGGTAGCGGGGGTCGGGAGCAGTACTTC
cdr3_aa: CASIPWGSGGREQYF

d_call: .
j_call: TRBJ1-5
clone_size: .
v_call: TRBV27
cdr3_nt: TGTGCCAGCAGTTTACGGATCGTGGGCCGGCGAGGACAGCCCCAGCATTTT
cdr3_aa: CASSLRIVGRRGQPQHF

d_call: TRBD1
j_call: TRBJ2-5
clone_size: .
v_call: TRBV10-3
cdr3_nt: TGTGCCATCAGCGCCGGACAGGGGCGAGGTCAAGAGACCCAGTACTTC
cdr3_aa: CAISAGQGRGQETQYF

d_call: .
j_call: TRBJ2-7
clone_size: .
v_call: TRBV11-3
cdr3_nt: TGTGCCAGCAGTCAATCCCGGGGCTCCTACGAGCAGTACTTC
cdr3_aa: CASSQSRGSYEQYF

d_call: TRBD1
j_call: TRBJ1-4
clone_size: .
v_call: TRBV4-3
cdr3_nt: TGCGCCAGCAGCCTATGGGACAGCGGGGAAAAACTGTTTTTT
cdr3_aa: CASSLWDSGEKLFF

d_call: .
j_call: TRBJ2-1
clone_size: .
v_call: TRBV19
cdr3_nt: TGTGCCAGTAGTCCAAGAGCCCCCGGGGAGCAGTTCTTC
cdr3_aa: CASSPRAPGEQFF